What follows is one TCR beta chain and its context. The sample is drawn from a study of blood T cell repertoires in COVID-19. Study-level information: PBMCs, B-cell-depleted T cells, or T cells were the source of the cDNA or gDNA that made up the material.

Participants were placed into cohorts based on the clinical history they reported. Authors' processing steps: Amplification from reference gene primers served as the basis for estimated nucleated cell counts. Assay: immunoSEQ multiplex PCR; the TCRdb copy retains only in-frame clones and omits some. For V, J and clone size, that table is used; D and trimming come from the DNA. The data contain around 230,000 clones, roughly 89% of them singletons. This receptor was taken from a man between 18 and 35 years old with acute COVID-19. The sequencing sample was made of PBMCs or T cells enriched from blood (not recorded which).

The CDR3 DNA reads TGTGCCAGCAGCGTAGGGGGACTAGCGGGTGAGAATGAGCAGTTCTTC. It specifies CASSVGGLAGENEQFF. The chain joins TRBV9 to TRBJ2-1; the match to TRBD2 covers 12 bases. CDR3 length equals 16 residues. Germline loops: CDR1 SGDLS, CDR2 YYNGEE. Trimming at V came to 0 bases and at J to 7 bases, leaving 5 bases not matched to a gene.